Following are 18 T cell receptor beta chains from one sample sequenced in a study of post-analysis software for immune sequencing data. Libraries were made from TCR beta cDNA, and they carried unique molecular identifiers. TCRdb reprocessed the PCR reads via MiXCR and lists one record per CDR3 protein. The sample has about 460,000 distinct CDR3 sequences, around 40% seen once; the top ten hold about an eighth. Study-wide results and limits: Relative to controls, patients had 4 or 5 TRBV segments at higher frequency, with TRBV5-6, TRBV5-1 and TRBV20-1 among these.

For these TCRs, the target antigens are not known. The sequenced sample was blood. The receptor set was obtained from a girl aged 10 to 17 with multiple sclerosis.

This clonotype appeared a few times. The J gene is TRBJ1-4, the V gene TRBV5-5, with D uncertain. CDR1 is SGHKS, CDR2 YYEKEE, per germline (reference sequence). With 4 bases removed from V and 8 bases from J, the gap between germline ends came to 18 bases. The CDR3 has 15 amino acids. The CDR3 reads CASSPRLGKAEKLFF. In nucleotides, the CDR3 is TGTGCCAGCAGCCCACGCCTCGGTAAGGCCGAAAAACTGTTTTTT.

The rearrangement uses TRBV4-3 and TRBJ2-5; tentative D call: TRBD2 (5 bases). Germline V CDR1 and CDR2: LGHNA, YSLEER. CDR3 length: 14 amino acids. V was cut by 0 bases and J by 4 bases, with 9 bases left in between. The CDR3 reads CASSQDKEVETQYF. CDR3 nucleotide sequence: TGCGCCAGCAGCCAAGATAAGGAGGTAGAGACCCAGTACTTC.

This clonotype was seen a handful of times. The chain couples TRBV29-1 to TRBJ2-3; D is possibly TRBD1 or TRBD2 (7 bases each). The V and J ends lost 6 bases and 1 base respectively, with 17 bases between them. Looked up from germline, CDR1 is SQVTM and CDR2 is ANQGSEA. There are 15 residues in the CDR3. This CDR3 reads CSVARGGGGTDTQYF. In DNA form, the CDR3 reads TGCAGCGTCGCCAGGGGGGGAGGGGGCACAGATACGCAGTATTTT.

This clonotype has more than one count but fewer than ten. J is TRBJ2-1 and V is TRBV9; D possibly corresponds to TRBD1 (6 bases). CDR3 size: 14 residues. V was trimmed by 2 bases and J by 7 bases, leaving 13 bases between them. The V gene's germline CDR1 is SGDLS and CDR2 YYNGEE. The CDR3 DNA reads as TGTGCCAGCAGCGTCGGACAGATAAAGAATGAGCAGTTCTTC. Translation gives CASSVGQIKNEQFF.

The chain joins TRBV25-1 to TRBJ2-7; D gene ambiguous. Per germline, CDR1 MGHDK and CDR2 SYGVNS. CDR3 length equals 13 residues. V lost 7 bases and J 0 bases, leaving 10 bases between the germline ends. The CDR3 sequence is CASIEDGSYEQYF. CDR3 sequence (DNA): TGTGCCAGCATAGAGGACGGCTCCTACGAGCAGTACTTC.

As regards this clonotype: The junction and the germline gene differ at one end; a read error may be behind it. The chain couples TRBV29-1 to TRBJ2-1; 10 bases are a match to TRBD2. There are 15 residues in the CDR3. Germline V gene data show CDR1 as SQVTM and CDR2 as ANQGSEA. CDR3 protein: CSVETPSGSYSEQFF. CDR3 sequence (DNA): TGCAGCGTTGAAACTCCTAGCGGGAGTTACAGTGAGCAGTTCTTC.

The chain has TRBV21-1 and TRBJ2-5; TRBD2, the table's D call, lacks a check against the DNA. The J call may be wrong; the DNA end is better matched by TRBJ2-7. TRBV21-1 corresponds to a pseudogene. This CDR3 contains 14 residues. The CDR3: CASLRTSGKGEQYF. In DNA, the CDR3 is TGTGCCAGCTTGAGGACTAGCGGGAAAGGCGAGCAGTACTTC.

In the case of this clonotype: This may be a read error, as it is one base from a much larger clone. The V gene is TRBV29-1, the J gene TRBJ1-2; D is possibly TRBD1 (5 bases). The CDR3 spans 13 residues. CDR1 SQVTM and CDR2 ANQGSEA come from the germline V gene. V was clipped by 7 bases and J by 3 bases, with 15 bases between them. CDR3 sequence (DNA): TGCAGCGCTAGGTTAGGACAATACTATGGCTACACCTTC. It is translated as CSARLGQYYGYTF.

This chain joins TRBV7-2 and TRBJ2-7, with D possibly matching TRBD2 (7 bases). The V and J ends lost 5 bases and 8 bases respectively, with 22 bases between them. The CDR3 sequence is 15 residues long. Looked up from germline, CDR1 is SGHTA and CDR2 is FQGNSA. Written as DNA, the CDR3 is TGTGCCAGCAGCCCAACGGGAGGAGGGGGATACAAGCAGTACTTC. It codes for CASSPTGGGGYKQYF.

This clonotype occurred a few times. The chain is built from TRBV7-2 and TRBJ2-1; tentatively, D is TRBD2 (5 bases). The CDR3 runs to 16 residues. Looked up from germline, CDR1 is SGHTA and CDR2 is FQGNSA. V dropped 3 bases and J dropped 0 bases, with 12 bases sitting between them. CDR3 amino acids: CASSLNGVHSYNEQFF. The CDR3 DNA follows: TGTGCCAGCAGCTTGAACGGGGTGCACTCCTACAATGAGCAGTTCTTC.

The genes are TRBV20-1 and TRBJ2-4; perhaps TRBD2 as D (6 bases). Germline V gene data show CDR1 as DFQATT and CDR2 as SNEGSKA (reference sequence). The ends were cut back, 3 bases at V and 3 bases at J, with 15 bases in the middle. This CDR3 is 15 amino acids long. CDR3 bases: TGCAGTGCTAGTAGCGGACTAATAAACAAAAACATTCAGTACTTC. Protein sequence: CSASSGLINKNIQYF.

This clonotype was picked up a small number of times. The V and J genes are TRBV7-9 and TRBJ2-7; D unclear. V shed 5 bases and J shed 2 bases, with 10 bases lying between them. The germline gives CDR1 SEHNR, CDR2 FQNEAQ (reference sequence). This CDR3 spans 13 amino acids. CDR3: CASSPPLAYEQYF. The CDR3 DNA sequence: TGTGCCAGCAGCCCACCTTTGGCCTACGAGCAGTACTTC.

V gene TRBV28 combines with J gene TRBJ2-3; 7 nucleotides line up with TRBD2. Germline V gene lookup returns CDR1 MDHEN and CDR2 SYDVKM. V trimming: 7 bases; J trimming: 6 bases; junction bases outside the gene matches: 10. The CDR3 extends over 14 amino acids. The CDR3 sequence: CASTTSGEGDTQYF. CDR3 DNA: TGTGCCAGCACCACGTCGGGGGAGGGGGATACGCAGTATTTT.

This clonotype was recorded a few times. The chain recombines TRBV11-2 with TRBJ2-1; D not resolved. Germline V gene lookup returns CDR1 SGHAT and CDR2 FQNNGV. Trimming pared 0 bases from V and 10 bases from J, leaving 10 bases between. This CDR3 region has 13 residues. CDR3 nucleotides: TGTGCCAGCAGCTTAGATATTCGGTCGGAGCAGTTCTTC. Translating gives CASSLDIRSEQFF.

This clonotype was observed a few times. The V and J genes are TRBV7-8 and TRBJ2-7; 11 bases match TRBD2. The germline gives CDR1 SGHVS, CDR2 FQNEAQ. V dropped 1 base and J dropped 0; count of bases not matched to a gene: 11. The CDR3 spans 19 residues. The CDR3 sequence is CASSLVRLAGGLSSYEQYF. CDR3 nucleotides: TGTGCCAGCAGCTTAGTCAGGCTAGCGGGAGGCCTGAGCTCCTACGAGCAGTACTTC.

The V gene is TRBV2, the J gene TRBJ2-4; D might be TRBD1 (6 bases). Trimming pared 5 bases from V and 6 bases from J, leaving 11 bases between. The CDR3 is made up of 13 amino acids. The V gene's germline CDR1 is SNHLY and CDR2 FYNNEI. DNA for the CDR3: TGTGCCAGCAGTCGGACCAGGGGAAACATTCAGTACTTC. Protein: CASSRTRGNIQYF.

The chain joins TRBV5-1 to TRBJ2-5, with D hard to call. Trimming removed 4 bases at V and 0 bases at J, with 10 bases between. The CDR3 is made up of 14 amino acids. Germline V CDR1 and CDR2: SGHRS, YFSETQ. The CDR3 bases are TGCGCCAGCAGCCCTGGACGTTACCAAGAGACCCAGTACTTC. Protein: CASSPGRYQETQYF.

The table lists this clonotype with a few counts. The chain carries TRBV20-1 and TRBJ2-3; D gene ambiguous. Trimming left V 8 bases short and J 3 bases short, with 9 bases between. CDR3 length equals 11 residues. Germline V gene lookup returns CDR1 DFQATT and CDR2 SNEGSKA (reference sequence). CDR3 nucleotides: TGCAGTCCGTCCGGGACAGATACGCAGTATTTT. It translates to CSPSGTDTQYF.